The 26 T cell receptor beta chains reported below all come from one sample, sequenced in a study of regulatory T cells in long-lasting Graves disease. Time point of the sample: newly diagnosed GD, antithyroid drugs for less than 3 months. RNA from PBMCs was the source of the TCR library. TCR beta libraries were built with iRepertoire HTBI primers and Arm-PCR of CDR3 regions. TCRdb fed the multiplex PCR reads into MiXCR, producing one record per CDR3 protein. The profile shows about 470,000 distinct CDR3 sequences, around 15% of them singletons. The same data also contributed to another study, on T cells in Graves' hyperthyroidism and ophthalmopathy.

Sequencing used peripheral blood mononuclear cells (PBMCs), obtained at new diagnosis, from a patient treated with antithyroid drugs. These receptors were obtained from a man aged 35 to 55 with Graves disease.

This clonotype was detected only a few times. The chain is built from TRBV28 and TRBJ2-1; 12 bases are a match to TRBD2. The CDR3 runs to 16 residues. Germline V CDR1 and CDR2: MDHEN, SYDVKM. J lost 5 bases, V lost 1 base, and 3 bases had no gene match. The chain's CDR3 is CASSLSGLAGHNEQFF. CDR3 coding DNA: TGTGCCAGCAGTTTATCAGGACTAGCGGGACACAATGAGCAGTTCTTC.

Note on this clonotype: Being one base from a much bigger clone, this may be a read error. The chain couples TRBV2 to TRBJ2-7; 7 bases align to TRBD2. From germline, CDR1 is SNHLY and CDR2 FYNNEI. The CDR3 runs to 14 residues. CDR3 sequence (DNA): TGTGCCGGCAGTGGCAGTAGCGGGCCCTACGAGCAGTACTTC. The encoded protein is CAGSGSSGPYEQYF.

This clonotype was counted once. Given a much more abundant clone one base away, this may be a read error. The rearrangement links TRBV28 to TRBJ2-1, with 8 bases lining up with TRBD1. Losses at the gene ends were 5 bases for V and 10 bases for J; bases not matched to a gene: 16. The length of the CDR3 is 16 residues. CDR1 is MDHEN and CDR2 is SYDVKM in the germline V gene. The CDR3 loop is CASSLPTGAYNYEQFF. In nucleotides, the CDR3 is TGTGCCAGCAGTCTACCGACAGGGGCCTACAACTACGAGCAGTTCTTC.

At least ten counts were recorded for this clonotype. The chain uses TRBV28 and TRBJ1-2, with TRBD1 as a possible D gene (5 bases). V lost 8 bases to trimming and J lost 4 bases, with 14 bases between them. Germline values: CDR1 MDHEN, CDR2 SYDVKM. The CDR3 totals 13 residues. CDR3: CASGTGFIYGYTF. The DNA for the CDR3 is TGTGCCAGCGGTACAGGTTTTATCTATGGCTACACCTTC.

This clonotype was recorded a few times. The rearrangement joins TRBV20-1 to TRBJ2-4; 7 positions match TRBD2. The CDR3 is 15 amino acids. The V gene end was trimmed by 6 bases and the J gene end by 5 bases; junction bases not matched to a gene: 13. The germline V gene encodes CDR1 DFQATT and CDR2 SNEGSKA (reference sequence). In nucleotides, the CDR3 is TGCAGTGCCCCCCGAGAGGCGGGAGATGAAAACATTCAGTACTTC. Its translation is CSAPREAGDENIQYF.

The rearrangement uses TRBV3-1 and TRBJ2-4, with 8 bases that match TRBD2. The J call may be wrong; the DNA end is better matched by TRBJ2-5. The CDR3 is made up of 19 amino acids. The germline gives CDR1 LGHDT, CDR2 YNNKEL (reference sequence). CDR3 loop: CASSQDQKAGDTWGETQYF. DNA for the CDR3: TGTGCCAGCAGCCAAGATCAGAAAGCGGGAGATACTTGGGGGGAGACCCAGTACTTC.

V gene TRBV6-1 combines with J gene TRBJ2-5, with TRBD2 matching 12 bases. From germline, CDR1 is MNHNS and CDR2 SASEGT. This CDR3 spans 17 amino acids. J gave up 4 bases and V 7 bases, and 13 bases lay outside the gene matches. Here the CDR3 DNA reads TGTGCCAGCACTCCAGGGACTAGCGGGTACCTGGGAGAGACCCAGTACTTC. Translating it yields CASTPGTSGYLGETQYF.

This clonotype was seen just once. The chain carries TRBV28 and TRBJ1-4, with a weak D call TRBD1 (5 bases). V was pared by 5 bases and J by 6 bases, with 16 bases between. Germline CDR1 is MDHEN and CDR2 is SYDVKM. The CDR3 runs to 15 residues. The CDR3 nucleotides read TGTGCCAGCAGTGACAATCAGGGATCCCATGAAAAACTGTTTTTT. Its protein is CASSDNQGSHEKLFF.

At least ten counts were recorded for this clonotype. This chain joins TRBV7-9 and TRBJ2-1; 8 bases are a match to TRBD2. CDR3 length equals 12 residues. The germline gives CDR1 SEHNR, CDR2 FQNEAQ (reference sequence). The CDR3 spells CVASGPYNEQFF. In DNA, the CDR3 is TGTGTGGCTAGCGGGCCCTACAATGAGCAGTTCTTC.

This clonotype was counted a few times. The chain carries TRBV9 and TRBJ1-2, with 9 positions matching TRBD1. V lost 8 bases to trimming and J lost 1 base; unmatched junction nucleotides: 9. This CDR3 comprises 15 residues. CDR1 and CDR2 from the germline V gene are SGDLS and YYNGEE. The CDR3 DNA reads TGTGCCAGTACCGGGACAGGGTCATTTAACTATGGCTACACCTTC. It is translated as CASTGTGSFNYGYTF.

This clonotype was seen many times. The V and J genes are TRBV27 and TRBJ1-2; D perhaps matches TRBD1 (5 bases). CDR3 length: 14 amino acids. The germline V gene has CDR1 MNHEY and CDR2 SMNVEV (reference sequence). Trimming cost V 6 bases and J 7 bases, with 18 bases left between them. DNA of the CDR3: TGTGCCAGCAGGGTGATGGGGGAAAGGGCTGGCTACACCTTC. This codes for CASRVMGERAGYTF.

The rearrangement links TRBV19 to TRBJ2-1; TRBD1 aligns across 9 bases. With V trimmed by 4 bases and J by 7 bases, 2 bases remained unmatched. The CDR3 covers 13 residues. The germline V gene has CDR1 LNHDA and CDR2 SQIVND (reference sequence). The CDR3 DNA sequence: TGTGCCAGTAGTAGGACAGGGGAGAATGAGCAGTTCTTC. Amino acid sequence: CASSRTGENEQFF. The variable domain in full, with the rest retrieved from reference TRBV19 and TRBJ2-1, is DGGITQSPKYLFRKEGQNVTLSCEQNLNHDAMYWYRQDPGQGLRLIYYSQIVNDFQKGDIAEGYSVSREKKESFPLTVTSAQKNPTAFYLCASSRTGENEQFFGPGTRLTVL.

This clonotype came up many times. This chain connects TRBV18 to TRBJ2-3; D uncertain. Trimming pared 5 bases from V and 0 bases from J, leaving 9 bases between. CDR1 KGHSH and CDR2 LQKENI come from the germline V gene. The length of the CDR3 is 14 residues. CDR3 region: CASSAALSTDTQYF. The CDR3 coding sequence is TGTGCCAGCTCAGCGGCATTGAGCACAGATACGCAGTATTTT.

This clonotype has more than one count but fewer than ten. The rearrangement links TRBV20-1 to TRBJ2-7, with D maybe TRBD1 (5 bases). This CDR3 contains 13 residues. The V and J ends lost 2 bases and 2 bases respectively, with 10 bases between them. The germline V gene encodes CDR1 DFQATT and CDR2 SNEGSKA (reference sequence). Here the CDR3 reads CSARKGQPYEQYF. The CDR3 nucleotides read TGCAGTGCTAGAAAGGGGCAGCCCTACGAGCAGTACTTC.

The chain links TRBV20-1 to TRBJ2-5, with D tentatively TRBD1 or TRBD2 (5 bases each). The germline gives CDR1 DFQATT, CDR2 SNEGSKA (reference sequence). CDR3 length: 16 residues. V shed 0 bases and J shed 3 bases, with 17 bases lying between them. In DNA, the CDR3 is TGCAGTGCTAGAGATCCTCCCGGGGCTAGGGAAGAGACCCAGTACTTC. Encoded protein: CSARDPPGAREETQYF.

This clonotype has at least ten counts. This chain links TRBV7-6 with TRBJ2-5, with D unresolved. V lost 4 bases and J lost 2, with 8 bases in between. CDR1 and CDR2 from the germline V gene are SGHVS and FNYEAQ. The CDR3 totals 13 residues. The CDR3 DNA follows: TGTGCCAGCAGCTCAACAGTTCAAGAGACCCAGTACTTC. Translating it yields CASSSTVQETQYF.

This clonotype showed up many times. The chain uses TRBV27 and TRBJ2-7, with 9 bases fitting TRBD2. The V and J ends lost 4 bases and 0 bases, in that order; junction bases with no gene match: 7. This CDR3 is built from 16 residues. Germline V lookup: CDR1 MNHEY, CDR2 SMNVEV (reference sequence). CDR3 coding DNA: TGTGCCAGCAGTTCCATGACTAGCGGTTTCTCCTACGAGCAGTACTTC. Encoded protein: CASSSMTSGFSYEQYF.

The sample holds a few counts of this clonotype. The chain's CDR3 is CASSLGPGVPYEQYF. For the CDR3, the DNA is TGTGCCAGCAGCTTGGGGCCGGGAGTCCCCTACGAGCAGTACTTC. The chain links TRBV5-6 to TRBJ2-7; D might be TRBD2 (6 bases). The germline V and J ends were trimmed by 0 bases and 2 bases, with 12 bases remaining between them. Germline assignment: CDR1 SGHDT and CDR2 YYEEEE. The CDR3 sequence is 15 residues long.

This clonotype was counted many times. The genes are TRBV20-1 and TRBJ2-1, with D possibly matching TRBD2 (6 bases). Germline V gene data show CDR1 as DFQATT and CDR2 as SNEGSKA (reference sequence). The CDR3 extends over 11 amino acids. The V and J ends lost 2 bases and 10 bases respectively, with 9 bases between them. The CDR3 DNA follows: TGCAGTGCTAGACCTCGGGGGGAGCAGTTCTTC. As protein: CSARPRGEQFF.

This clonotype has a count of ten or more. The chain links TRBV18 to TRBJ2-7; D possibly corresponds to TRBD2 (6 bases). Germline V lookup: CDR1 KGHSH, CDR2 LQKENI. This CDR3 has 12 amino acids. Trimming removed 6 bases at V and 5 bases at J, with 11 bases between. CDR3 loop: CASSPGGDEQYF. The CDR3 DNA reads TGTGCCAGCTCCCCCGGCGGGGACGAGCAGTACTTC.

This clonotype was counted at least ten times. Here the CDR3 DNA reads TGTGCCAGCAGCCAGGGCATCCTGAACACTGAAGCTTTCTTT. This codes for CASSQGILNTEAFF. This chain connects TRBV3-1 to TRBJ1-1; D gene unclear. CDR3 size: 14 residues. The V end was cut by 3 bases, the J end by 0 bases, with 8 bases between. Germline V gives CDR1 LGHDT, CDR2 YNNKEL (reference sequence).

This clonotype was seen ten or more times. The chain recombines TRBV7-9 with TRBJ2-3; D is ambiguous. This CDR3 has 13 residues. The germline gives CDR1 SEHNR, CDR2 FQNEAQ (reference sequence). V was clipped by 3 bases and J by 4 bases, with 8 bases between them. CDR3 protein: CASSFQTADTQYF. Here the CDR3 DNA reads TGTGCCAGCAGCTTCCAAACTGCAGATACGCAGTATTTT.

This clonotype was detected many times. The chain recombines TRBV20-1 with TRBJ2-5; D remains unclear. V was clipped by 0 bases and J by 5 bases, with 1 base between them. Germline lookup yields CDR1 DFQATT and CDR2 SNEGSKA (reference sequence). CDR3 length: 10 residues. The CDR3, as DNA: TGCAGTGCTAGAGACGAGACCCAGTACTTC. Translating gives CSARDETQYF.

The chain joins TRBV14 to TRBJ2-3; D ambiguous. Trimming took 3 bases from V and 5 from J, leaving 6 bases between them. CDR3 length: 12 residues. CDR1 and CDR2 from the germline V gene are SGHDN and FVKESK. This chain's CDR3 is CASSHMGDTQYF. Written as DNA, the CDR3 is TGTGCCAGCAGCCATATGGGAGATACGCAGTATTTT.

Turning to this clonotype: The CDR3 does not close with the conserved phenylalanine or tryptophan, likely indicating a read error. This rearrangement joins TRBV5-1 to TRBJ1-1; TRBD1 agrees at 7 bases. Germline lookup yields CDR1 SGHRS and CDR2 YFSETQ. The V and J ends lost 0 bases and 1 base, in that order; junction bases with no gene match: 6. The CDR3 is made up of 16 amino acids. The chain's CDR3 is CASSLEGAVWNTEAFS. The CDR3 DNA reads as TGCGCCAGCAGCTTGGAGGGGGCGGTCTGGAACACTGAAGCTTTCTCT.

CDR3 protein: CASSSTRRDQHEQYF. The CDR3 DNA is TGTGCCAGCAGCTCGACTCGACGGGATCAGCACGAGCAGTACTTC. This chain uses TRBV7-9 with TRBJ2-7, with D tentatively TRBD2 (5 bases). The germline V gene has CDR1 SEHNR and CDR2 FQNEAQ (reference sequence). The CDR3 is 15 residues long. Trimming cost V 4 bases and J 5 bases, with 18 bases left between them.